The TCR beta chain under discussion was sequenced for a study of CD8 T cells in Susac syndrome (dated by TCRdb to the late 2010s). For the study in its entirety: Among the sequenced Susac syndrome patients, about 6 had clinically active disease and roughly 8 were in clinical remission. At blood withdrawal, Susac syndrome patients were either therapy-naive, taking corticosteroids (in some cases with IVIg as well), or taking IVIg alone. The study used repertoire sequencing to test whether antigen drove CD8+ T cell activation and differentiation in Susac syndrome. Clonality of the CD8+ T cell repertoire was compared between around eleven healthy donors, approximately 14 Susac syndrome patients and fewer than 16 multiple sclerosis patients. Here is what the overall study found, with its caveats: Susac syndrome CD8+ repertoires showed clonal expansion, highest in CD8+ TEMRA cells and greater in clinically active than remitting patients. In the total CD8+ and CD8+ TEMRA repertoires, more than 15 and five Susac-specific public clones, respectively, were identified. The TCR sequencing and HLA analysis was acknowledged to have included a relatively small number of individuals.

Peripheral blood CD8+ and CD4+ T cells from healthy donors, Susac syndrome patients and multiple sclerosis patients were profiled by high-throughput TCR beta sequencing. Susac syndrome patients met recently defined diagnostic criteria for definite or probable disease. Bulk CD8+ and CD4+ T cells were purified by magnetic negative isolation, while CD8+ TEMRA cells were enriched using FACS. Blood was collected in EDTA tubes and processed within 24 hours, with PBMCs isolated through density gradient centrifugation. PBMCs intended for TCR sequencing were cryopreserved in liquid nitrogen and were subsequently thawed in a 37 degrees C water bath. A purity of at least 90% was achieved for sorted or isolated CD4+, CD8+ and CD8+ TEMRA cells. As concerns this clonotype: Its specific antigen is unknown. No much larger clonotype is one base removed from it; base qualities were not supplied.

According to the germline V gene, CDR1 reads SGHDN and CDR2 reads FVKESK. V lost 7 bases and J lost 2 bases; the stretch between them is 15 bases long. From the cysteine up to the phenylalanine, the CDR3 has a length of 14 residues. The DNA shown is the 42-base CDR3, in frame from base 1. RNA was extracted using the RNeasy kit, and roughly 0.5 to 1 microgram was reverse transcribed with random hexamers. TCR beta CDR3 regions were amplified with the immunoSEQ multiplex PCR assay covering 54 Vbeta and 13 Jbeta segments. Bias from PCR amplification was corrected by using a synthetic template baseline for primer optimization and for computational correction. In the paper's pipeline: Reads were annotated to V, D and J genes according to IMGT and were analyzed with immunoSEQ Analyzer, with only productive sequences retained. To calculate clonality, Shannon entropy was normalized by log2 of the number of productive unique sequences and then subtracted from one. Public and private clones were assessed among the 100 most prevalent clones of each patient and control. A clone was defined as Susac-specific if it was absent from the healthy and MS cohorts, from 1052 published viral clones and from other ImmuneACCESS disease sequences. The public reads were reanalyzed by TCRdb: fastp trimming at Q25, MiXCR alignment, in-frame beta chains only. One record per CDR3 amino acid sequence lists the most common genes and DNA. The V and J calls were determined by TCRdb, not by the authors. Across this sample there are over 100,000 distinct CDR3 sequences, with around 94% seen only once. The ten largest clones take up about 0.28% of the sample.

The receptor's source is a human donor with Susac syndrome. This chain is built from TRBV14 and TRBJ2-7; a confident D gene designation cannot be given. The source material was CD8+ T cells from PBMCs. The CDR3 reads as follows: CASTALPNPYEQYF. The bases read TGTGCCAGCACTGCCTTACCCAATCCCTACGAGCAGTACTTC.